One sample yielded the 20 T cell receptor beta chains listed below, sequenced in a study of cytomegalovirus exposure and HLA in healthy donors. Both 60 Vbeta primers and 13 Jbeta primers went into the PCR. The assay was immunoSEQ multiplex PCR, and TCRdb's table has in-frame clones only and misses some. The listing records approximately 200,000 clones. The sequencing sample was made of PBMCs. Receptors originate from a boy younger than 18 in good health and CMV-seronegative.

V gene TRBV28 combines with J gene TRBJ2-1; D is ambiguous. Trimming took 2 bases from V and 8 from J, leaving 4 bases between them. Germline CDR1 MDHEN, CDR2 SYDVKM. The CDR3 is made up of 11 amino acids. The CDR3 loop is CASSLRDEQFF. The DNA of the CDR3 is TGTGCCAGCAGTTTACGAGATGAGCAGTTCTTC.

The rearrangement uses TRBV7-3 and TRBJ2-3; 10 bases are shared with TRBD1. Trimming removed 5 bases from V and 7 bases from J; junction bases left unmatched: 3. This CDR3 spans 13 amino acids. CDR1 and CDR2 (germline): SGHTA, FQGTGA. The DNA for the CDR3 is TGTGCCAGCAGCGGGACAGGGGCTCATACGCAGTATTTT. The encoded protein is CASSGTGAHTQYF.

V is TRBV10-1 and J is TRBJ1-1, with D perhaps TRBD1 (6 bases). With 6 bases removed from V and 1 base from J, the gap between germline ends came to 12 bases. This CDR3 is built from 14 residues. CDR1 and CDR2 from the germline V gene are WNHNN and SYGVQD (reference sequence). As DNA, the CDR3 is TGCGCCAGCAGCCGAGGACAGCCGAACACTGAAGCTTTCTTT. Amino acid sequence: CASSRGQPNTEAFF.

This chain joins TRBV7-2 and TRBJ2-5; TRBD2 matches at 11 bases. Trimming removed 5 bases from V and 0 bases from J; junction bases left unmatched: 8. CDR1 is SGHTA, CDR2 FQGNSA, per germline. CDR3 length: 17 residues. The CDR3 DNA reads TGTGCCAGCAGCCTAACCAGACTAGCGGGATACCAAGAGACCCAGTACTTC. Translation: CASSLTRLAGYQETQYF.

This sequence joins TRBV27 and TRBJ2-2; D uncertain. The CDR3 length is 13 residues. Germline V gene lookup returns CDR1 MNHEY and CDR2 SMNVEV (reference sequence). Between the trimmed V and J ends, which lost 3 bases and 4 bases, there was a span of 6 bases. The CDR3 sequence is CASSLSSTGELFF. In DNA form, the CDR3 reads TGTGCCAGCAGTTTGTCGAGCACCGGGGAGCTGTTTTTT.

The chain recombines TRBV18 with TRBJ2-7; 14 bases line up with TRBD2. The V gene end was trimmed by 6 bases and the J gene end by 0 bases; junction bases not matched to a gene: 10. From germline, CDR1 is KGHSH and CDR2 LQKENI. There are 18 residues in the CDR3. The CDR3 region is CASSRTGTSGGHSYEQYF. The CDR3 DNA reads as TGTGCCAGCTCTCGAACCGGGACTAGCGGGGGCCACTCCTACGAGCAGTACTTC.

V usage is TRBV9 and J usage is TRBJ2-1; unclear D gene. Germline CDR1 and CDR2: SGDLS and YYNGEE. The CDR3 contains 12 residues. The V end lost 3 bases, the J end lost 7 bases, and 8 bases lay between the germline ends. The CDR3 is CASSDSLNEQFF. CDR3 coding DNA: TGTGCCAGCAGCGACTCGTTGAATGAGCAGTTCTTC.

The rearrangement links TRBV11-2 to TRBJ2-7; the D gene is possibly TRBD1 (5 bases). The CDR3 length is 13 residues. V was cut by 6 bases and J by 3 bases, with 12 bases left in between. Looked up from germline, CDR1 is SGHAT and CDR2 is FQNNGV. This chain's CDR3 is CASSRQLIYEQYF. CDR3 DNA sequence: TGTGCCAGCAGTCGACAGCTAATCTACGAGCAGTACTTC.

The genes are TRBV7-9 and TRBJ1-1; D remains unclear. The CDR3 consists of 16 residues. Germline V gene sequence: CDR1 SEHNR, CDR2 FQNEAQ (reference sequence). The V end was cut by 4 bases, the J end by 1 base, with 16 bases between. CDR3 nucleotides: TGTGCCAGCAGCTCCGGTCGTCAACTCACGAACACTGAAGCTTTCTTT. Its translation is CASSSGRQLTNTEAFF.

V gene TRBV6-5 combines with J gene TRBJ1-2; no firm D call. V lost 2 bases and J lost 4, with 14 bases in between. CDR3 length: 15 residues. Germline loops: CDR1 MNHEY, CDR2 SVGAGI. CDR3 sequence: CASSYTETAFYGYTF. The CDR3 DNA follows: TGTGCCAGCAGTTACACCGAAACAGCTTTCTATGGCTACACCTTC.

The chain couples TRBV19 to TRBJ1-5, with TRBD1 as a possible D gene (6 bases). The CDR3 is made up of 18 amino acids. The ends were cut back, 3 bases at V and 3 bases at J, with 21 bases in the middle. CDR1 is LNHDA, CDR2 SQIVND, per germline (reference sequence). The CDR3 DNA is TGTGCCAGTAGTATCCCCTATCAGACAGGTTCTTACAATCAGCCCCAGCATTTT. Translated, it gives CASSIPYQTGSYNQPQHF.

The chain employs TRBV28 and TRBJ2-7, with TRBD1 identical over 10 bases. With V trimmed by 4 bases and J by 5 bases, 8 bases remained unmatched. The CDR3 is 15 residues long. The V gene's germline CDR1 is MDHEN and CDR2 SYDVKM. This chain's CDR3 is CASSSTGGLINEQYF. The CDR3 DNA sequence: TGTGCCAGCAGTTCGACAGGGGGCTTAATCAACGAGCAGTACTTC.

This sequence joins TRBV30 and TRBJ2-2; D is unclear. Trimming left V 5 bases short and J 8 bases short, with 12 bases between. CDR1 GTSNPN and CDR2 SVGIG come from the germline V gene (reference sequence). The CDR3 has 12 residues. The CDR3 is CAWRVQSGELFF. The CDR3, as DNA: TGTGCCTGGCGGGTCCAAAGTGGGGAGCTGTTTTTT.

CDR3 residues: CASSIATGGSYEQYF. The CDR3 DNA reads as TGTGCCAGTAGTATTGCCACAGGGGGCTCCTACGAGCAGTACTTC. The J gene is TRBJ2-7, the V gene TRBV19, with TRBD1 matching over 8 bases. The CDR3 is made up of 15 amino acids. J gave up 0 bases and V 3 bases, and 4 bases lay outside the gene matches. CDR1 and CDR2 (germline): LNHDA, SQIVND (reference sequence).

The V gene is TRBV5-1, the J gene TRBJ2-3; TRBD2 aligns across 8 bases. After removal of 3 bases from V and 4 bases from J, the junction contained 13 bases not matched to a gene. Germline V CDR1 and CDR2: SGHRS, YFSETQ. This CDR3 is built from 17 residues. CDR3 sequence: CASSSWTSNLIPDTQYF. The CDR3 DNA is TGCGCCAGCAGCTCCTGGACTAGCAACTTAATTCCAGATACGCAGTATTTT. Variable domain in full (rest from reference TRBV5-1 and TRBJ2-3): KAGVTQTPRYLIKTRGQQVTLSCSPISGHRSVSWYQQTPGQGLQFLFEYFSETQRNKGNFPGRFSGRQFSNSRSEMNVSTLELGDSALYLCASSSWTSNLIPDTQYFGPGTRLTVL.

The V call is TRBV9, the J call TRBJ2-5; 7 nucleotides agree with TRBD1. Germline V gene sequence: CDR1 SGDLS, CDR2 YYNGEE. This CDR3 is 15 amino acids long. Trimming took 3 bases from V and 2 from J; bases not matched to a gene: 7. The CDR3 nucleotides are TGTGCCAGCAGCGATGACAGGGAGTATCAAGAGACCCAGTACTTC. Protein product: CASSDDREYQETQYF.

This sequence joins TRBV6-1 and TRBJ1-1; D possibly corresponds to TRBD1 (6 bases). From germline, CDR1 is MNHNS and CDR2 SASEGT. This CDR3 spans 13 amino acids. Trimming left V 6 bases short and J 0 bases short, with 8 bases between. The CDR3 coding sequence is TGTGCCAGCAGGAAGGGGGTGAACACTGAAGCTTTCTTT. This encodes CASRKGVNTEAFF.

The rearrangement joins TRBV7-2 to TRBJ2-5; 8 positions match TRBD1. The DNA matches TRBJ2-7 better at its end, which makes the J call doubtful. Germline V gives CDR1 SGHTA, CDR2 FQGNSA. The CDR3 has 14 amino acids. In nucleotides, the CDR3 is TGTGCCAGCAGCCGGGACAGGAGCTCCTACGAGCAGTACTTC. Amino acids: CASSRDRSSYEQYF.

The CDR3 DNA sequence: TGCGCCAGCAGCCTGAATAGGGACAGGGTTGAGACTGAAGCTTTCTTT. Translating gives CASSLNRDRVETEAFF. The chain uses TRBV4-1 and TRBJ1-1; 9 bases line up with TRBD1. The length of the CDR3 is 16 residues. Germline V lookup: CDR1 MGHRA, CDR2 YSYEKL. Losses at the gene ends were 4 bases for V and 5 bases for J; bases not matched to a gene: 11.

This chain joins TRBV4-1 and TRBJ2-1; 7 nucleotides line up with TRBD1. CDR3 length: 17 amino acids. Looked up from germline, CDR1 is MGHRA and CDR2 is YSYEKL. Germline trimming cut 1 base from V and 2 bases from J; bases unmatched to any gene: 8. CDR3 nucleotides: TGCGCCAGCAGCCAAGGAGGGGGCCTCCAAGCCTACAATGAGCAGTTCTTC. Residues: CASSQGGGLQAYNEQFF.